Below, 30 T cell receptor beta chains from the same sample are listed, as sequenced in a study of blood T cells in healthy people across ages. With a J-beta primer mix and a sample-barcoded 5' primer, a second PCR ran about 6 to 11 cycles. TCRdb re-called the 5' RACE reads through MiXCR, storing one row per CDR3 protein. The sample carries some 1.5 million distinct CDR3 sequences, about 28% recorded once. The sample comprised blood. The receptors originated from a woman in her 30s in good health.

The chain combines TRBV20-1 with TRBJ1-1; 7 nucleotides line up with TRBD1. After removal of 3 bases from V and 7 bases from J, the junction contained 11 bases not matched to a gene. The CDR3 totals 14 residues. CDR1 and CDR2 from the germline V gene are DFQATT and SNEGSKA (reference sequence). CDR3 loop: CSASPGQTIDEAFF. The CDR3, as DNA: TGCAGTGCTAGCCCGGGACAGACCATAGATGAAGCTTTCTTT.

As concerns this clonotype: A clone one base away is much larger, so this may be a read error. The chain recombines TRBV28 with TRBJ1-2; D ambiguous. This CDR3 comprises 14 residues. Trimming pared 5 bases from V and 7 bases from J, leaving 17 bases between. Germline V CDR1 and CDR2: MDHEN, SYDVKM. CDR3 bases: TGTGCCAGCAGTCCCACTTCGGAGGGCTCTGGCTACACCTTC. This sequence encodes CASSPTSEGSGYTF.

This clonotype has only a few counts. In DNA form, the CDR3 reads TGCAGTGCTCAGGGACTAGCGGTGACAGATACGCAGTATTTT. Amino acids: CSAQGLAVTDTQYF. The chain recombines TRBV20-1 with TRBJ2-3; 11 bases line up with TRBD2. The CDR3 runs 14 residues. J lost 3 bases, V lost 5 bases, and 4 bases had no gene match. Germline-derived CDR1 and CDR2 are DFQATT and SNEGSKA (reference sequence).

This clonotype has only a few counts. The chain recombines TRBV29-1 with TRBJ2-5; 9 positions match TRBD1. The V segment lost 4 bases and the J segment 4 bases; nucleotides outside the gene matches: 1. Germline V gene data show CDR1 as SQVTM and CDR2 as ANQGSEA. The CDR3 runs 12 residues. CDR3 coding DNA: TGCAGCGTTGTGGGACAGGGAGAGACCCAGTACTTC. Its translation: CSVVGQGETQYF.

The table lists this clonotype with many counts. The chain links TRBV15 to TRBJ2-1, with 9 bases matching TRBD2. Germline-derived CDR1 and CDR2 are LNHNV and YYDKDF (reference sequence). The ends lost 3 bases at V and 7 bases at J; junction bases unmatched: 10. The CDR3 is 16 residues long. The CDR3 is CATSRVWREGRNEQFF. CDR3 nucleotides: TGTGCCACCAGCAGGGTCTGGCGGGAGGGCCGAAATGAGCAGTTCTTC. The whole variable domain, remainder taken from reference TRBV15 and TRBJ2-1, is DAMVIQNPRYQVTQFGKPVTLSCSQTLNHNVMYWYQQKSSQAPKLLFHYYDKDFNNEADTPDNFQSRRPNTSFCFLDIRSPGLGDTAMYLCATSRVWREGRNEQFFGPGTRLTVL.

This clonotype was observed many times. The rearrangement joins TRBV10-1 to TRBJ2-1, with D maybe TRBD1 (6 bases). Trimming took off 0 bases at V and 8 bases at J, with 11 bases between the two ends. The CDR3 is 14 residues long. CDR1 is WNHNN, CDR2 SYGVQD, per germline (reference sequence). CDR3 protein: CASSESPQGYEQFF. The CDR3 bases are TGCGCCAGCAGTGAGTCTCCACAGGGCTATGAGCAGTTCTTC.

This clonotype came up once. CDR3 bases: TGTGCCAGCAGTGATTGGGTAGCGGGAGGCGAGCAGTACTTC. Its translation is CASSDWVAGGEQYF. The rearrangement uses TRBV25-1 and TRBJ2-7, with 10 positions matching TRBD2. The V gene end was trimmed by 3 bases and the J gene end by 6 bases; junction bases not matched to a gene: 5. Germline V gene data show CDR1 as MGHDK and CDR2 as SYGVNS. The CDR3 has 14 amino acids.

This clonotype turned up a few times. The V call is TRBV6-1, the J call TRBJ2-6; tentatively, D is TRBD2 (6 bases). The CDR3 runs to 17 residues. Germline V gene data show CDR1 as MNHNS and CDR2 as SASEGT. V was trimmed by 7 bases and J by 3 bases, leaving 19 bases between them. The CDR3 spells CASNPAGRANGANVLTF. The CDR3 DNA reads as TGTGCCAGCAACCCAGCGGGCAGGGCAAATGGGGCCAACGTCCTGACTTTC.

There are a few counts of this clonotype. This sequence joins TRBV9 and TRBJ2-3, with TRBD2 matching 7 bases. This CDR3 comprises 15 residues. With V trimmed by 2 bases and J by 0 bases, 3 bases remained unmatched. Germline CDR1 and CDR2: SGDLS and YYNGEE. DNA for the CDR3: TGTGCCAGCAGCGTGGGAGGGGCTAGCACAGATACGCAGTATTTT. Protein sequence: CASSVGGASTDTQYF.

This clonotype was observed a few times. The J gene is TRBJ2-5, the V gene TRBV5-4; D ambiguous. V was cut by 4 bases and J by 1 base, with 8 bases left in between. Germline V gene sequence: CDR1 SGHNT, CDR2 YYREEE (reference sequence). The CDR3 runs to 13 residues. The CDR3 region is CASSPLPQETQYF. Written as DNA, the CDR3 is TGTGCCAGCAGCCCCCTTCCCCAAGAGACCCAGTACTTC.

This clonotype was detected only a few times. The chain has TRBV27 and TRBJ2-2, with D tentatively TRBD2 (6 bases). The ends were cut back, 2 bases at V and 8 bases at J, with 9 bases in the middle. The V gene's germline CDR1 is MNHEY and CDR2 SMNVEV (reference sequence). The CDR3 is 13 residues long. The CDR3 sequence is CASSLGGGGELFF. The CDR3 nucleotides are TGTGCCAGCAGTTTAGGGGGAGGAGGGGAGCTGTTTTTT.

This clonotype was counted between two and nine times. With a much larger clone just one base away, this may be a read error. The chain combines TRBV29-1 with TRBJ2-4, with a possible D match to TRBD2 (5 bases). The CDR3 spans 14 residues. Trimming took off 3 bases at V and 0 bases at J, with 9 bases between the two ends. Germline V lookup: CDR1 SQVTM, CDR2 ANQGSEA. The CDR3 loop is CSVEEDLAKNIQYF. The CDR3 DNA reads TGCAGCGTTGAGGAGGATTTAGCCAAAAACATTCAGTACTTC.

The chain is built from TRBV18 and TRBJ2-7; perhaps TRBD2 as D (5 bases). V gave up 2 bases and J gave up 4 bases, with 12 bases separating them. Germline V gene lookup returns CDR1 KGHSH and CDR2 LQKENI. The CDR3 is made up of 14 amino acids. The chain's CDR3 is CASSPGPGIYEQYF. CDR3 sequence (DNA): TGTGCCAGCTCACCAGGACCGGGGATTTACGAGCAGTACTTC.

This clonotype has at least ten counts. The chain joins TRBV29-1 to TRBJ2-5; TRBD2 matches at 10 bases. After removal of 3 bases from V and 3 bases from J, the junction contained 4 bases not matched to a gene. The length of the CDR3 is 14 residues. CDR1 and CDR2 (germline): SQVTM, ANQGSEA. This chain's CDR3 is CSVDGLAGEETQYF. In DNA form, the CDR3 reads TGCAGCGTTGACGGGCTAGCGGGAGAAGAGACCCAGTACTTC.

This clonotype was observed a few times. The V and J genes are TRBV29-1 and TRBJ2-3; 7 bases fit TRBD1. Germline V gives CDR1 SQVTM, CDR2 ANQGSEA. This CDR3 has 16 amino acids. V shed 3 bases and J 9 bases; nucleotides not matched to a gene: 18. CDR3 DNA sequence: TGCAGCGTTGAGTTGAGGGACAGAAGTCCGGCAAGAACGCAGTATTTT. Protein: CSVELRDRSPARTQYF.

In its sample, this clonotype was seen a few times. The rearrangement uses TRBV6-2 or TRBV6-3 and TRBJ2-7; TRBD2 aligns across 10 bases. The germline V gene has CDR1 MNHEY and CDR2 SVGEGT. J gave up 2 bases and V 7 bases, and 5 bases lay outside the gene matches. The CDR3 consists of 14 residues. The CDR3: CASIPSGGPYEQYF. CDR3 in DNA: TGTGCCAGCATACCTAGCGGGGGCCCCTACGAGCAGTACTTC.

In this sample, this clonotype turned up a few times. This chain links TRBV27 with TRBJ2-7; 8 bases fit TRBD2. CDR1 is MNHEY and CDR2 is SMNVEV in the germline V gene (reference sequence). This CDR3 has 14 amino acids. J lost 0 bases, V lost 6 bases, and 4 bases had no gene match. The CDR3 loop is CASRTGGPSYEQYF. CDR3 coding DNA: TGTGCCAGCAGGACGGGGGGGCCCTCCTACGAGCAGTACTTC.

This clonotype has at least ten counts. This chain uses TRBV28 with TRBJ2-7; tentatively, D is TRBD1 (6 bases). The CDR3 spans 13 residues. The ends were cut back, 6 bases at V and 1 base at J, with 10 bases in the middle. CDR1 is MDHEN and CDR2 is SYDVKM in the germline V gene. The CDR3 region is CASRLGQSYEQYF. The CDR3 nucleotides read TGTGCCAGCAGACTCGGACAGTCCTACGAGCAGTACTTC.

This chain links TRBV12-3 or TRBV12-4 with TRBJ1-1; D possibly corresponds to TRBD1 (5 bases). CDR3 size: 12 residues. V was cut by 8 bases and J by 7 bases, with 14 bases left in between. The CDR3 bases are TGTGCCAGCGGACCAGGGCCCCGTGAAGCTTTCTTT. Residues: CASGPGPREAFF.

This clonotype was recorded many times. The J gene is TRBJ2-3, the V gene TRBV10-2; D remains unclear. Germline V gene sequence: CDR1 WSHSY, CDR2 SAAADI. Trimming took 8 bases from V and 4 from J, leaving 10 bases between them. CDR3 length equals 12 residues. In DNA, the CDR3 is TGCGCCAGCGCGACCATGGCAGATACGCAGTATTTT. Translated: CASATMADTQYF.

This clonotype was detected many times. V gene TRBV28 combines with J gene TRBJ1-2; no reliable D call. Germline CDR1 MDHEN, CDR2 SYDVKM. Between the trimmed V and J ends, which lost 3 bases and 4 bases, there was a span of 9 bases. This CDR3 has 13 residues. The CDR3 here is CASSLYGPYGYTF. The CDR3 region has the DNA TGTGCCAGCAGTTTGTACGGACCCTATGGCTACACCTTC.

The genes are TRBV24-1 and TRBJ2-2; D not certain. This CDR3 is built from 13 residues. V gave up 9 bases and J gave up 1 base, with 8 bases separating them. Germline lookup yields CDR1 KGHDR and CDR2 SFDVKD. The DNA for the CDR3 is TGTGCCACCGGCGCAATGAACACCGGGGAGCTGTTTTTT. This translates into CATGAMNTGELFF.

This clonotype was recorded a few times. The chain uses TRBV5-4 and TRBJ2-7; 7 bases fit TRBD2. V was pared by 3 bases and J by 6 bases, with 3 bases of the junction left unmatched. The germline V gene has CDR1 SGHNT and CDR2 YYREEE (reference sequence). This CDR3 contains 12 residues. The CDR3 loop is CASSSTSSEQYF. DNA of the CDR3: TGTGCCAGCAGCTCGACTAGCAGCGAGCAGTACTTC.

This clonotype was detected a few times. This rearrangement joins TRBV10-3 to TRBJ2-1, with TRBD2 matching over 7 bases. The CDR3 spans 15 residues. The trim removed 0 bases at V and 3 bases at J, leaving 2 bases unmatched. The germline V gene has CDR1 ENHRY and CDR2 SYGVKD. The CDR3 bases are TGTGCCATCAGTGAGTCGAGCGGGGACTACAATGAGCAGTTCTTC. Translation gives CAISESSGDYNEQFF.

A few counts support this clonotype. The chain recombines TRBV15 with TRBJ2-3, with a weak D call TRBD2 (5 bases). V shed 8 bases and J shed 4 bases, with 19 bases lying between them. The CDR3 has 15 amino acids. Germline CDR1 is LNHNV and CDR2 is YYDKDF (reference sequence). CDR3 protein: CATGELRSLADTQYF. For the CDR3, the DNA is TGTGCCACCGGGGAGTTAAGGTCTCTCGCAGATACGCAGTATTTT.

The chain couples TRBV7-2 to TRBJ2-7, with TRBD2 matching 14 bases. V lost 5 bases, J lost 3 bases, and 6 bases stayed unmatched. The CDR3 contains 16 residues. Germline V gene sequence: CDR1 SGHTA, CDR2 FQGNSA. This CDR3 reads CASSLGTSGGLYEQYF. The CDR3 DNA follows: TGTGCCAGCAGCCTCGGGACTAGCGGGGGCCTCTACGAGCAGTACTTC.

Points on this clonotype: A much larger clone is a single base away; this may be a read error. CDR3 region: CAGSQDGDEQFF. CDR3 nucleotide sequence: TGTGCCGGCAGCCAAGATGGGGATGAGCAGTTCTTC. The chain uses TRBV3-1 and TRBJ2-1; D is undetermined. The length of the CDR3 is 12 residues. Germline values: CDR1 LGHDT, CDR2 YNNKEL (reference sequence).

This clonotype was detected only a few times. The chain combines TRBV3-1 with TRBJ2-7, with 7 bases aligning to TRBD1. V trimming: 0 bases; J trimming: 4 bases; junction bases outside the gene matches: 9. The germline CDR1 and CDR2 sequences are LGHDT and YNNKEL (reference sequence). The CDR3 totals 16 residues. CDR3 nucleotide sequence: TGTGCCAGCAGCCAAGAAGGTACAAGGGGGCTATACGAGCAGTACTTC. The encoded protein is CASSQEGTRGLYEQYF.

Concerning this clonotype: Since a much larger clone is just one base distant, this may be a read error. The chain combines TRBV4-1 with TRBJ1-2; 8 nucleotides line up with TRBD1. The CDR3 totals 13 residues. Germline loops: CDR1 MGHRA, CDR2 YSYEKL. The CDR3 loop is CASSLGQGEGYIF. The CDR3 nucleotides read TGCGCCAGCAGCCTTGGACAGGGTGAGGGCTACATCTTC.

This clonotype was found many times. The chain employs TRBV20-1 and TRBJ2-7; 8 nucleotides agree with TRBD2. The J segment lost 1 base and the V segment lost 4 bases, leaving 6 bases of the junction unmatched. Germline loops: CDR1 DFQATT, CDR2 SNEGSKA (reference sequence). This CDR3 spans 14 amino acids. The CDR3 region is CSATPGGLSYEQYF. In nucleotides, the CDR3 is TGCAGTGCTACGCCGGGGGGGCTATCCTACGAGCAGTACTTC.